This is a list of T cell receptor beta chains from one sample in a study of control samples from healthy donors and cancer patients. Produced via immunoSEQ multiplex PCR; TCRdb's table is partial and in-frame only. The table has about 170,000 clones, 75% to 95% seen once. The sequenced sample was blood. The receptor set was obtained from a woman aged 35 to 49 in good health. The CDR3 runs from the conserved cysteine through the conserved F or W. D genes are given only for firm matches. Rows give clone size only sometimes, using once, few, many, or a class for an expanded clone.

16 | TRBJ1-6 | . | TRBV6-5 | . | TGTGCCAGCAGTTTAGACGCGACAGTGGTTAACTCACCCCTCCACTTT | CASSLDATVVNSPLHF
13 | TRBJ1-2 | . | TRBV25-1 | TRBD1 | TGTGCCAGCAGTGTGGACAGGGGGTATGGCTACACCTTC | CASSVDRGYGYTF
14 | TRBJ2-2 | . | TRBV18 | . | TGTGCCAGCTCACCTGCAGGGACCCCCGGGGAGCTGTTTTTT | CASSPAGTPGELFF
15 | TRBJ2-7 | . | TRBV5-1 | TRBD1 | TGCGCCAGCAGCGAGCAGGGGGCAGGGGCCTACGAGCAGTACTTC | CASSEQGAGAYEQYF
14 | TRBJ2-1 | . | TRBV2 | TRBD2 | TGTGCCAGGACCGGGACTAGCGCGACGGGTGAGCAGTTCTTC | CARTGTSATGEQFF
15 | TRBJ2-1 | . | TRBV5-1 | TRBD1 | TGCGCCAGCAGGCAGTGGACAGGGGTAGGGAATGAGCAGTTCTTC | CASRQWTGVGNEQFF
17 | TRBJ2-5 | . | TRBV5-1 | TRBD2 | TGCGCCAGCAGCTTGGACGGTCTAGCGGGGGTCGGGGAGACCCAGTACTTC | CASSLDGLAGVGETQYF
15 | TRBJ2-5 | . | TRBV5-6 | TRBD2 | TGTGCCAGCAGCTTTCAGCGGGGGGGTGGAGAGACCCAGTACTTC | CASSFQRGGGETQYF
14 | TRBJ2-3 | . | TRBV6-5 | . | TGTGCCAGCAGTCGAACGGCCACTTCAAATACGCAGTATTTT | CASSRTATSNTQYF
13 | TRBJ1-4 | once | TRBV29-1 | . | TGCAGCGTTAAGAAGGCAACTAATGAAAAACTGTTTTTT | CSVKKATNEKLFF
14 | TRBJ1-2 | . | TRBV6-5 | . | TGTGCCAGCAGAAGGGGGGCAGGAAACTATGGCTACACCTTC | CASRRGAGNYGYTF
14 | TRBJ2-7 | . | TRBV7-2 | TRBD2 | TGTGCCAGCAGTTTCGGACTAGTGGGCTACGAGCAGTACTTC | CASSFGLVGYEQYF
11 | TRBJ2-3 | . | TRBV12-3/TRBV12-4 | . | TGTGCCAGCAGCCGCACAGATACGCAGTATTTT | CASSRTDTQYF
15 | TRBJ1-2 | . | TRBV5-1 | . | TGCGCCAGCAGCTTGGAAGGCAGTTCGGTCTCTGGCTACACCTTC | CASSLEGSSVSGYTF
16 | TRBJ1-6 | . | TRBV2 | . | TGTGCCAGCAGTGAATTCGGGGGGTCGGTAGGTTCACCCCTCCACTTT | CASSEFGGSVGSPLHF
16 | TRBJ2-5 | . | TRBV6-5 | . | TGTGCCAGCAGTTACCCCACTACCGGCAGCCAAGAGACCCAGTACTTC | CASSYPTTGSQETQYF
15 | TRBJ2-5 | . | TRBV18 | TRBD1 | TGTGCCAGCTCAGCCGGGACAGGACCACAAGAGACCCAGTACTTC | CASSAGTGPQETQYF
16 | TRBJ1-4 | . | TRBV5-1 | . | TGCGCCAGCAGCTTGGGCGGGTGGAGGGTTTCCGAAAAACTGTTTTTT | CASSLGGWRVSEKLFF
14 | TRBJ2-7 | . | TRBV3-1/TRBV3-2 | . | TGTGCCAGCAGCCAAGATCGGAGTTTCGGCGAGCAGTACTTC | CASSQDRSFGEQYF
11 | TRBJ2-3 | . | TRBV19 | . | TGTGCCAGTACCTCCGGGCTGGGGCAGTATTTT | CASTSGLGQYF
11 | TRBJ1-1 | few | TRBV11-1 | . | TGTGCCAGCAGCCTCGACACTGAAGCTTTCTTT | CASSLDTEAFF